The rows below give T cell receptor beta chains drawn from one sample of a study of T-cell reconstitution after alpha-beta-depleted transplantation in children. One entry per CDR3 protein results from TCRdb running MiXCR on the PCR reads. The sample lists about 580,000 distinct CDR3 sequences, 27% occurring once. The specimen was PBMCs, collected before TCRalphabeta/CD19-depleted stem cell transplant. These receptors came from a boy younger than two with Wiskott-Aldrich syndrome, due to receive a stem cell transplant. Each CDR3 is given with its conserved first and last residue. D genes are given only for firm matches. The size of a clone is reported for some rows only, either as once, few or many, or as a class for expanded clones.

CDR3nt | CDR3aa | j_gene | abundance | d_gene | v_gene
TGTGCCAGCAGTGAAGGACTAGCGGGAGGTTACGAGCAGTACTTC | CASSEGLAGGYEQYF | TRBJ2-7 | NA | TRBD2 | TRBV2
TGTGCCAGCAGCCAAGATTTACAAAGGACAGCCCAAGAGACCCAGTACTTC | CASSQDLQRTAQETQYF | TRBJ2-5 | NA | NA | TRBV3-1
TGCGCCAGCAGCTTGGATACATTAGATCTAGCGAGCACAGATACGCAGTATTTT | CASSLDTLDLASTDTQYF | TRBJ2-3 | few | NA | TRBV5-1
TGCGCCAGCAGCACAAAGACAGGGACCAATGAGCAGTTCTTC | CASSTKTGTNEQFF | TRBJ2-1 | NA | TRBD1 | TRBV5-1
TGCAGTGCTAGATCGCGGGGAGATACGCAGTATTTT | CSARSRGDTQYF | TRBJ2-3 | few | NA | TRBV20-1
TGTGCCACCAGCAGAGATTCCGGCGGGAGGTGGGGGAATGAGCAGTTCTTC | CATSRDSGGRWGNEQFF | TRBJ2-1 | once | TRBD2 | TRBV15
TGTGCCAGCAGTTACTCGCTTGAAGGACAGGACTCCTACGAGCAGTACTTC | CASSYSLEGQDSYEQYF | TRBJ2-7 | NA | TRBD1 | TRBV6-5
TGTGCCAGCAGTTACTCCGCTTGGGGGAGCTCCTACAATGAGCAGTTCTTC | CASSYSAWGSSYNEQFF | TRBJ2-1 | NA | NA | TRBV6-2/TRBV6-3
TGCGCCAGCAGCGAAAACACAGGGTCTGATGGCTACACCTTC | CASSENTGSDGYTF | TRBJ1-2 | few | NA | TRBV5-1
TGTGCCAGCAGTTTCAGGGCCAACTCCTACAATGAGCAGTTCTTC | CASSFRANSYNEQFF | TRBJ2-1 | NA | NA | TRBV12-3/TRBV12-4
TGCAGTGCCTGGGGACGGATTTCTGAGACCCAGTACTTC | CSAWGRISETQYF | TRBJ2-5 | NA | NA | TRBV20-1
TGTGCCAGCAGTCCTCTAGCGGTAGGGCTCTACAATGAGCAGTTCTTC | CASSPLAVGLYNEQFF | TRBJ2-1 | few | TRBD2 | TRBV6-1
TGTGCCAGCAGGCGGGGACAGGGGGCCCTCCGCTCTGGAAACACCATATATTTT | CASRRGQGALRSGNTIYF | TRBJ1-3 | NA | TRBD1 | TRBV3-1
TGTGCCAGCAGCTCCGTTTGGATGCATGAGCAGTTCTTC | CASSSVWMHEQFF | TRBJ2-1 | few | NA | TRBV5-6
TGTGCCAGCAGCTCTCGACAGGGGAAGGATATCAATCAGCCCCAGCATTTT | CASSSRQGKDINQPQHF | TRBJ1-5 | few | TRBD1 | TRBV7-4
TGCAGCGTTGAATTTCGGAGGGACGCAGATACGCAGTATTTT | CSVEFRRDADTQYF | TRBJ2-3 | few | NA | TRBV29-1
TGCAGCGTTGGGCCGGACCTTGGGGAGACCCAGTACTTC | CSVGPDLGETQYF | TRBJ2-5 | NA | NA | TRBV29-1
TGTGCCAGCAGCTTGGTCGGGGGGACTTCGAACACCGGGGAGCTGTTTTTT | CASSLVGGTSNTGELFF | TRBJ2-2 | NA | TRBD2 | TRBV5-5
TGTGCCAGCAGCGCCTGGACTGTCACCGGGGAGCTGTTTTTT | CASSAWTVTGELFF | TRBJ2-2 | many | NA | TRBV9
TGTGCCAGCAACGGGGGGCCGAGGAACACCGGGGAGCTGTTTTTT | CASNGGPRNTGELFF | TRBJ2-2 | few | NA | TRBV7-9
TGCAGTGCTCCCCGGAAGCTGGTGGGCGATGAGCAGTTCTTC | CSAPRKLVGDEQFF | TRBJ2-1 | few | NA | TRBV20-1
TGTGCCAGCAGCCGAAGCGCGGTGGCAGATACGCAGTATTTT | CASSRSAVADTQYF | TRBJ2-3 | few | NA | TRBV7-8
TGTGCCAGCAGTCCCGGGACAGGGGACGAGCAGTACTTC | CASSPGTGDEQYF | TRBJ2-7 | NA | TRBD1 | TRBV28
TGTGCCACCAGTTCTCCCTTAGGCGCTGAAGCTTTCTTT | CATSSPLGAEAFF | TRBJ1-1 | NA | NA | TRBV24-1
TGCGCCAGCAGCTCTGGTGTTGTCGCTGGGGGCGAGACCCAGTACTTC | CASSSGVVAGGETQYF | TRBJ2-5 | once | NA | TRBV5-1
TGTGCCAGCAGAAGAAACAGGGTTGGGACCGGGGAGCTGTTTTTT | CASRRNRVGTGELFF | TRBJ2-2 | few | NA | TRBV27
TGTGCCAGCGCAACCGGATGGACAACTAATGAAAAACTGTTTTTT | CASATGWTTNEKLFF | TRBJ1-4 | NA | NA | TRBV27
TGTGCCAGCAGCACCTTCCCCAGCACAGATACGCAGTATTTT | CASSTFPSTDTQYF | TRBJ2-3 | NA | NA | TRBV7-2
TGTGCCAGCAGCTTAAGTGGATTCGAGCGAGCCTACGAGCAGTACTTC | CASSLSGFERAYEQYF | TRBJ2-7 | NA | NA | TRBV11-2
TGTGCCACCAGCAGAAGGGGCGTCTGGGACACTGAAGCTTTCTTT | CATSRRGVWDTEAFF | TRBJ1-1 | many | NA | TRBV15
TGTGCCACCAGTGACCGAGGGACTAGCGCCAATTACAATGAGCAGTTCTTC | CATSDRGTSANYNEQFF | TRBJ2-1 | NA | TRBD2 | TRBV24-1
TGCAGTGCTAGAGATCTTTATCAGGACCTTGACTACGAGCAGTACTTC | CSARDLYQDLDYEQYF | TRBJ2-7 | NA | NA | TRBV20-1
TGTGCCAGCAGTTTGGGAGTAGGGACCCAAGAGACCCAGTACTTC | CASSLGVGTQETQYF | TRBJ2-5 | NA | NA | TRBV27
TGCAGTGCTGGGATGGACGCTACAGATACGCAGTATTTT | CSAGMDATDTQYF | TRBJ2-3 | few | NA | TRBV20-1
TGCAGTGCTAGTCGGGACAGTAGTCCTGAAGCTTTCTTT | CSASRDSSPEAFF | TRBJ1-1 | NA | TRBD1 | TRBV20-1
TGTGCCAGCAGCTTGACGGGGTCTGGGGCCAACGTCCTGACTTTC | CASSLTGSGANVLTF | TRBJ2-6 | NA | NA | TRBV5-6
TGTGCCAGCAGTAGATCCGGGCGTGCAAATCAGCCCCAGCATTTT | CASSRSGRANQPQHF | TRBJ1-5 | NA | NA | TRBV12-3/TRBV12-4
TGTGCCAGCAGTGAAGTTGTGGGGTTGTCTGGCTACACCTTC | CASSEVVGLSGYTF | TRBJ1-2 | NA | NA | TRBV6-1
TGTGCCAGCAGTTTACGCGTCGACATTCAGTACTTC | CASSLRVDIQYF | TRBJ2-4 | few | NA | TRBV12-3/TRBV12-4
TGTGCCAGCAGTTTATCGAACAGGGGGCAGAGCGAGCAGTACTTC | CASSLSNRGQSEQYF | TRBJ2-7 | few | TRBD1 | TRBV27
TGTGCCAGCAGTCCTTGGACAGGATACTACGAGCAGTACTTC | CASSPWTGYYEQYF | TRBJ2-7 | few | TRBD1 | TRBV28
TGTGCCAGCAGCGTAGCTCTTCCGGGACTAGCGGGACGAGATACGCAGTATTTT | CASSVALPGLAGRDTQYF | TRBJ2-3 | NA | TRBD2 | TRBV9
TGCAGCGTTGAAGTAGGGCGGGATGCAATACAAGAGACCCAGTACTTC | CSVEVGRDAIQETQYF | TRBJ2-5 | few | NA | TRBV29-1
TGTGCCACCAGTGATCCCCTCCCAGATACGCAGTATTTT | CATSDPLPDTQYF | TRBJ2-3 | NA | NA | TRBV24-1
TGTGCCAGCAGCCTCACAGGGTATGTTACCGAGCAGTACTTC | CASSLTGYVTEQYF | TRBJ2-7 | NA | NA | TRBV28
TGCGCCAGCAAAGAGACTAGCGGGAGCCTGGGGCAGTTCTTC | CASKETSGSLGQFF | TRBJ2-1 | NA | TRBD2 | TRBV5-1
TGTGCCAGCAGCCAAGATTTGGTGTATCAGCCCCAGCATTTT | CASSQDLVYQPQHF | TRBJ1-5 | NA | NA | TRBV3-1
TGTGCCAGCAGGACGGGACAGGGGGCTTGGCCCCGGCATTTT | CASRTGQGAWPRHF | TRBJ1-5 | NA | TRBD1 | TRBV6-1
TGTGCCAGCAGCGTAGGCCAGGGGGCTTCCTACGAGCAGTACTTC | CASSVGQGASYEQYF | TRBJ2-7 | NA | TRBD1 | TRBV9
TGTGCCATCTCCCCGGGACAGGGCATGAACACTGAAGCTTTCTTT | CAISPGQGMNTEAFF | TRBJ1-1 | NA | TRBD1 | TRBV10-3
TGTGCCAGCAGTGGCAAAGATACGCAGTATTTT | CASSGKDTQYF | TRBJ2-3 | few | NA | TRBV2
TGTGCCAGCACCAACAGAATCGAAAACTATGGCTACACCTTC | CASTNRIENYGYTF | TRBJ1-2 | NA | NA | TRBV6-1
TGTGCCAGCAGCCCCGTAATATCCTCGCAAGAGACCCAGTACTTC | CASSPVISSQETQYF | TRBJ2-5 | few | NA | TRBV7-8